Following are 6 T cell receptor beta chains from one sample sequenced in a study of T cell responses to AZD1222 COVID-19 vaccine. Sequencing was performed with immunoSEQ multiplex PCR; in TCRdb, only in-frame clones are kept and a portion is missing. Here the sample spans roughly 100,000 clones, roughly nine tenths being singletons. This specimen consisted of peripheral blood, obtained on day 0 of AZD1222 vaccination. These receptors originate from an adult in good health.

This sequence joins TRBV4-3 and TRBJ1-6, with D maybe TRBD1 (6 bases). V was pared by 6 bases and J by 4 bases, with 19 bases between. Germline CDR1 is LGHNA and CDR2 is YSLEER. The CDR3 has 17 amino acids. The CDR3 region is CASSRTLGGGYNSPLHF. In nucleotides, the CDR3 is TGCGCCAGCAGTCGAACCCTGGGAGGGGGTTATAATTCACCCCTCCACTTT.

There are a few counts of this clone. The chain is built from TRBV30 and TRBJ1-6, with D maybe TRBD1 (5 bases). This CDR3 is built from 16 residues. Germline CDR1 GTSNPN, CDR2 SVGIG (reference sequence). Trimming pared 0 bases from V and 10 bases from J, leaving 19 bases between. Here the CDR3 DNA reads TGTGCCTGGAGTGTAGGTGGATGGCAGGGCGGCTCACCCCTCCACTTT. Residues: CAWSVGGWQGGSPLHF.

The chain's CDR3 is CASSLLRGENSPLHF. In DNA, the CDR3 is TGCGCCAGCAGCTTGCTTCGAGGTGAGAATTCACCCCTCCACTTT. The V and J genes are TRBV5-1 and TRBJ1-6, with D unclear. This CDR3 has 15 amino acids. Germline CDR1 SGHRS, CDR2 YFSETQ. V lost 1 base to trimming and J lost 7 bases, with 12 bases between them. Full variable domain (remainder filled in from reference TRBV5-1 and TRBJ1-6): KAGVTQTPRYLIKTRGQQVTLSCSPISGHRSVSWYQQTPGQGLQFLFEYFSETQRNKGNFPGRFSGRQFSNSRSEMNVSTLELGDSALYLCASSLLRGENSPLHFGNGTRLTVT.

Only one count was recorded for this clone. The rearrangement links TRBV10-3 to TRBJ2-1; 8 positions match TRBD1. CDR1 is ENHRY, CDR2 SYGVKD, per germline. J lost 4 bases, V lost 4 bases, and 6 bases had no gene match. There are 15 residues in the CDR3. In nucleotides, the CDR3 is TGTGCCATCAGTGCGAACAGGGGGGATTACAATGAGCAGTTCTTC. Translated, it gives CAISANRGDYNEQFF.

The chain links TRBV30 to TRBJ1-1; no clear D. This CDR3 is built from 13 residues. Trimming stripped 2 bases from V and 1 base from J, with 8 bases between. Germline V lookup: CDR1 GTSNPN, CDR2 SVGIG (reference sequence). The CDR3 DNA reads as TGTGCCTGGAGTCCCTCCAGGAACACTGAAGCTTTCTTT. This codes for CAWSPSRNTEAFF. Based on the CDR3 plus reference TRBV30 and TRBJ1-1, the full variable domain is SQTIHQWPATLVQPVGSPLSLECTVEGTSNPNLYWYRQAAGRGLQLLFYSVGIGQISSEVPQNLSASRPQDRQFILSSKKLLLSDSGFYLCAWSPSRNTEAFFGQGTRLTVV.

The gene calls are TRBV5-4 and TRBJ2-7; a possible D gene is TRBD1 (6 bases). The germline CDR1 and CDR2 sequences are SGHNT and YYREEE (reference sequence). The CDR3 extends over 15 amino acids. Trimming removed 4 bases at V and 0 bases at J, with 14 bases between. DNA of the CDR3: TGTGCCAGCAGCCTTACAAGGGGGAGCTCCTACGAGCAGTACTTC. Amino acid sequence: CASSLTRGSSYEQYF. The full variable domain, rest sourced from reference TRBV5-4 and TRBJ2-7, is ETGVTQSPTHLIKTRGQQVTLRCSSQSGHNTVSWYQQALGQGPQFIFQYYREEENGRGNFPPRFSGLQFPNYSSELNVNALELDDSALYLCASSLTRGSSYEQYFGPGTRLTVT.